Presented here are 9 T cell receptor beta chains from one specimen sequenced in a study of cytomegalovirus exposure and HLA in healthy donors listed by TCRdb under 2017. The method was the immunoSEQ multiplex PCR assay. In its TCRdb copy, this immuneACCESS table keeps in-frame sequences only and misses some clones. Where compared with another copy, unresolved V genes explain less than half of these, and the others have no known cause. The table for this sample lists 150,000 to 200,000 clones; 84% of them were counted only once. The ten largest clones add up to 13% of the sample. Sequences were obtained from PBMCs. These receptors all stem from a woman aged 30 to 39 in good health and CMV-seropositive.

V and J are TRBV19 and TRBJ2-2; D is possibly TRBD1 (5 bases). The CDR3 has 14 residues. CDR1 is LNHDA and CDR2 is SQIVND in the germline V gene (reference sequence). CDR3 in DNA: TGTGCTACCCGGACAAGAGCGAACACCGGGGAGCTGTTTTTT. Its protein product is CATRTRANTGELFF.

V usage is TRBV27 and J usage is TRBJ1-2, with 9 nucleotides matching TRBD1. The CDR3 loop spans 15 amino acids. V trimming: 5 bases; J trimming: 6 bases; junction bases outside the gene matches: 10. Germline V gene data show CDR1 as MNHEY and CDR2 as SMNVEV (reference sequence). CDR3 coding DNA: TGTGCCAGCAGTCCGCGCCGGGACAGGGCAAATGGCTACACCTTC. It translates to CASSPRRDRANGYTF.

This chain uses TRBV6-5 with TRBJ2-5; D not resolved. Per germline, CDR1 MNHEY and CDR2 SVGAGI. V lost 6 bases and J 4 bases, leaving 12 bases between the germline ends. CDR3 size: 13 residues. The CDR3 sequence: CASSRSSAETQYF. The CDR3 region has the DNA TGTGCCAGCAGCCGGAGTTCGGCAGAGACCCAGTACTTC.

The rearrangement joins TRBV20-1 to TRBJ2-7; 7 bases agree with TRBD1. CDR3 length: 11 amino acids. Germline V CDR1 and CDR2: DFQATT, SNEGSKA (reference sequence). V dropped 6 bases and J dropped 2; count of bases not matched to a gene: 1. CDR3 loop: CSAQGPYEQYF. The CDR3 coding sequence is TGCAGTGCACAGGGGCCCTACGAGCAGTACTTC.

In this sample, this clone is large. The chain employs TRBV11-2 and TRBJ2-6, with D tentatively TRBD2 (5 bases). CDR3 length equals 17 residues. The ends were cut back, 5 bases at V and 2 bases at J, with 16 bases in the middle. Germline CDR1 is SGHAT and CDR2 is FQNNGV. CDR3 in amino acids: CASSRWMGATGANVLTF. As DNA, the CDR3 is TGTGCCAGCAGCCGGTGGATGGGAGCGACTGGGGCCAACGTCCTGACTTTC.

J is TRBJ2-7 and V is TRBV6-6, with 7 bases identical to TRBD1. Germline V gives CDR1 MNHNY, CDR2 SVGAGI (reference sequence). Trimming cost V 10 bases and J 6 bases; bases outside gene matches: 15. CDR3 length: 14 residues. The CDR3 sequence is CATNINRGLGEQYF. CDR3 in DNA: TGTGCCACGAATATAAACAGGGGCTTAGGCGAGCAGTACTTC.

The chain employs TRBV7-8 and TRBJ2-1; the D gene is possibly TRBD2 (6 bases). Trimming took off 10 bases at V and 0 bases at J, with 13 bases between the two ends. CDR3 size: 14 residues. CDR1 is SGHVS and CDR2 is FQNEAQ in the germline V gene. The DNA of the CDR3 is TGTGCCACCCGTAGCGGATCCTCCTACAATGAGCAGTTCTTC. It is translated as CATRSGSSYNEQFF.

This chain links TRBV7-2 with TRBJ1-2, with 10 positions matching TRBD1. The CDR3 loop spans 14 amino acids. The germline CDR1 and CDR2 sequences are SGHTA and FQGNSA. With 4 bases clipped from V and 8 bases from J, the junction kept 7 bases outside the gene matches. The CDR3 coding sequence is TGTGCCAGCAGCTCAATGGGGACAGGGGTCGGCTACACCTTC. Amino acids: CASSSMGTGVGYTF.

This sequence joins TRBV15 and TRBJ2-3; no clear D. The CDR3 spans 14 residues. CDR1 and CDR2 (germline): LNHNV, YYDKDF (reference sequence). V lost 1 base and J 3 bases, leaving 8 bases between the germline ends. The CDR3 is CATSRAQMTDTQYF. The CDR3 region has the DNA TGTGCCACCAGCAGAGCTCAGATGACAGATACGCAGTATTTT.